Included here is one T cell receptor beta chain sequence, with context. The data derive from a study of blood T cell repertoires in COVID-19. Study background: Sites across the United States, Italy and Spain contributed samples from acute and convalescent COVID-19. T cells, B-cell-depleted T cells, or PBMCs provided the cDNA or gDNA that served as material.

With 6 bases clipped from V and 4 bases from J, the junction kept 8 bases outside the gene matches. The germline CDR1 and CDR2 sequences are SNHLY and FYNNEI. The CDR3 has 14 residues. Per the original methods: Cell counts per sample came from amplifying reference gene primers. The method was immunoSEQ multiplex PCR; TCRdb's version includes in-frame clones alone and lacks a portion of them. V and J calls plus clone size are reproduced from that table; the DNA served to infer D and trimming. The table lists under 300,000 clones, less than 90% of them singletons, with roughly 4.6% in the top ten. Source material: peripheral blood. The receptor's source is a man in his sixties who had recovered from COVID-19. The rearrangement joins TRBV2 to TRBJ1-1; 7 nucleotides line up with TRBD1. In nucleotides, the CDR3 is TGTGCCAGCAGAAAACAGGGGTTTCGCACTGAAGCTTTCTTT. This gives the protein CASRKQGFRTEAFF. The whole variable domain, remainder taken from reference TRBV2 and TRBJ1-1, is EPEVTQTPSHQVTQMGQEVILRCVPISNHLYFYWYRQILGQKVEFLVSFYNNEISEKSEIFDDQFSVERPDGSNFTLKIRSTKLEDSAMYFCASRKQGFRTEAFFGQGTRLTVV.